The source of this T cell receptor beta chain is a study of tumor-infiltrating lymphocytes in primary liver carcinoma. Looking at the study overall: Those enrolled were patients of both sexes, who were aged 30 to 69 years. Productive TCRbeta read yields ran from roughly 3.6 to 7.5 million per sample and were similar between tissues. General observations from the study: Tumor-adjacent and tumor-blood pairs shared a smaller degree of overlap than tumor region pairs.

Only one count was recorded for this clonotype. What it binds is unknown. TCR beta cDNA came from about 500 ng total RNA, primed with a constant-region primer. Three nested multiplex PCR rounds, a slightly modified ARM-PCR, produced the libraries for TCR beta. Investigators reported that the first two PCR rounds, at 10 cycles each, used TRBV1-TRBV30 forward primers with a C-beta reverse primer. MiXCR was run by TCRdb on the multiplex PCR reads, yielding one entry per CDR3 protein. Among 50,000 to 65,000 distinct CDR3 sequences listed, 71% were seen once. The germline gives CDR1 SGHAT, CDR2 FQNNGV. The CDR3 loop spans 14 amino acids. After removal of 6 bases from V and 7 bases from J, the junction contained 8 bases not matched to a gene. Scientists recovered RNA and DNA together from about 20-30 mg of unsorted bulk tissue.

Sequenced sample: liver tumor tissue from sampling region 4. Subset given: tumor region T4, right-lateral pole. The rearrangement links TRBV11-2 to TRBJ2-1; TRBD1 matches 8 bases. The TCR comes from a man aged 35-49 years with primary liver carcinoma and hepatitis B virus infection. The CDR3 nucleotides are TGTGCCAGCAGATCAGGGGGCCCTGGGAATGAGCAGTTCTTC. It translates to CASRSGGPGNEQFF.